The clone carrying this TCR beta chain occurred once. A much larger clone differs from this one at a single base, so this may be a read error. The data were obtained in a study of T-cell reconstitution after alpha-beta-depleted transplantation in children. CDR1 is DFQATT and CDR2 is SNEGSKA in the germline V gene (reference sequence). The CDR3 is 17 residues long. Preparation of the TCRbeta library involved a method that used unique molecular identifiers. TCRdb redid the calling of the PCR reads with MiXCR, one entry per CDR3 protein. The sample yields around 600,000 distinct CDR3 sequences, more than 9% seen once.

The receptor's source is a human donor who donated a stem cell graft to a child with acute myeloid leukemia. This chain connects TRBV20-1 to TRBJ2-1; TRBD2 matches 7 bases. Here the sequenced sample was PBMCs from the stem cell graft donor, taken from the stem cell graft. In nucleotides, the CDR3 is TGCAGTGCTAGAGATTCTGGCGGGAGTCCCTCCTACAATGAGAAGTTCTTC. It translates to CSARDSGGSPSYNEKFF.